The 8 T cell receptor beta chains presented below share a single source sample, sequenced in a study of T cells in localized non-small cell lung cancer. Using immunoSEQ multiplex PCR, the repertoire was profiled, and TCRdb retains in-frame clones only, with some absent. This table holds 500 to 600 clones, approximately 37% found once. The input for sequencing was lung tumor tissue, taken before any cancer treatment. The receptor source for this set is a female donor over 55 with stage I lung adenocarcinoma.

This chain links TRBV30 with TRBJ2-2; D remains ambiguous. Per the germline V gene, CDR1 is GTSNPN and CDR2 is SVGIG (reference sequence). CDR3 length equals 13 residues. V gave up 2 bases and J gave up 1 base, with 5 bases separating them. This CDR3 reads CAWSRQNTGELFF. Written as DNA, the CDR3 is TGTGCCTGGAGTCGCCAGAACACCGGGGAGCTGTTTTTT. Full variable domain (missing parts from reference TRBV30 and TRBJ2-2): SQTIHQWPATLVQPVGSPLSLECTVEGTSNPNLYWYRQAAGRGLQLLFYSVGIGQISSEVPQNLSASRPQDRQFILSSKKLLLSDSGFYLCAWSRQNTGELFFGEGSRLTVL.

This clone has only a few counts. J is TRBJ2-2 and V is TRBV6-8; 7 bases agree with TRBD2. The CDR3 spans 15 residues. Germline lookup yields CDR1 MNHGY and CDR2 SAAAGT. With V trimmed by 4 bases and J by 2 bases, 4 bases remained unmatched. CDR3 sequence: CASSSGLLNTGELFF. DNA for the CDR3: TGTGCCAGCAGTTCGGGACTACTAAACACCGGGGAGCTGTTTTTT.

In this sample, this clone turned up a few times. J is TRBJ2-5 and V is TRBV6-8, with D possibly TRBD1 on 5 matching bases. The CDR3 runs to 16 residues. CDR1 MNHGY and CDR2 SAAAGT come from the germline V gene. Trimming took 2 bases from V and 4 from J, leaving 17 bases between them. The CDR3 sequence: CASSYGSGMRRETQYF. DNA for the CDR3: TGTGCCAGCAGTTACGGGTCAGGGATGAGGAGAGAGACCCAGTACTTC.

Only a few counts were recorded for this clone. The V gene is TRBV11-3, the J gene TRBJ1-1; no clear D. Germline loops: CDR1 SGHNT, CDR2 YENEEA. CDR3 size: 14 residues. Trimming shortened V by 6 bases and J by 1 base, and 12 bases separated the two germline ends. The CDR3 nucleotides read TGTGCCAGCAGACGGAGGGTAACGAACACTGAAGCTTTCTTT. Amino acid sequence: CASRRRVTNTEAFF.

J is TRBJ2-1 and V is TRBV6-8; D is perhaps TRBD1 or TRBD2 (6 bases each). V was clipped by 2 bases and J by 0 bases, with 11 bases between them. This CDR3 has 16 amino acids. CDR1 and CDR2 (germline): MNHGY, SAAAGT. The CDR3 is CASSYGGGLSYNEQFF. Written as DNA, the CDR3 is TGTGCCAGCAGTTACGGAGGGGGACTCTCCTACAATGAGCAGTTCTTC.

This clone was observed a handful of times. J is TRBJ1-1 and V is TRBV6-8; D is ambiguous. From germline, CDR1 is MNHGY and CDR2 SAAAGT. The CDR3 loop spans 13 amino acids. Trimming removed 0 bases at V and 2 bases at J, with 4 bases between. The CDR3 reads CASSYSVNTEAFF. In DNA form, the CDR3 reads TGTGCCAGCAGTTACTCGGTCAACACTGAAGCTTTCTTT.

This clone was seen only a few times. This rearrangement joins TRBV23-1 to TRBJ1-2, with D unresolved. TRBV23-1 carries the ORF label, with uncertain function. CDR3 size: 13 residues. The V and J ends lost 6 bases and 4 bases respectively, with 12 bases between them. CDR3 DNA: TGCGCCAGCAGCTTGGAGAGACGCTATGGCTACACCTTC. Translated, it gives CASSLERRYGYTF.

This clone was detected a few times. The rearrangement uses TRBV9 and TRBJ2-7; 9 nucleotides align to TRBD2. CDR1 is SGDLS, CDR2 YYNGEE, per germline. V shed 3 bases, J shed 2 bases, and the junction held 9 bases outside the gene matches. This CDR3 is built from 16 residues. The CDR3 coding sequence is TGTGCCAGCAGCGAGGGGCGTGGACTAGCGACCTACGAGCAGTACTTC. This gives the protein CASSEGRGLATYEQYF.